This TCR beta chain was observed in a study of Ad26.COV2.S vaccination and SARS-CoV-2 variants. The CDR3 length is 14 residues. Here immunoSEQ multiplex PCR was the method, and the copy in TCRdb shows in-frame clones only, minus some. The sample has 300,000 to 400,000 clones; around 86% are singletons. As to treatment: about 20 received Ad26.COV2.S at low or high dose, single or two shots; 5 received placebo; per-sample allocation not given. At day 63 after the first vaccine or placebo injection, samples were drawn. It was an adult aged 18-55 years in Boston who was the donor. The sequenced sample was peripheral blood, obtained in a trial of Ad26.COV2.S vaccine versus placebo. The chain combines TRBV21-1 with TRBJ1-2. TRBV21-1 is noted as a pseudogene. The receptor was derived from a person aged 18-65 years who received the Ad26.COV2.S COVID-19 vaccine or a placebo. CDR3 nucleotide sequence: TGTGCCACGCCTCGGGGGAGAGCTAACTATGGCTACACCTTC. The encoded protein is CATPRGRANYGYTF.